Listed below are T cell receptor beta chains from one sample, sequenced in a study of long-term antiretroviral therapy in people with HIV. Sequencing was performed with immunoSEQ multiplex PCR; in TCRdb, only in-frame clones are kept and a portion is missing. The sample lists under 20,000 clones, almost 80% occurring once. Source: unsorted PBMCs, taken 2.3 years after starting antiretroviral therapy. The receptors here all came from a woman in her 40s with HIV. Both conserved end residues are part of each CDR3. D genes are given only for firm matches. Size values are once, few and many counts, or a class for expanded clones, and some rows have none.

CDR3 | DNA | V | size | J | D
CASSWGQYRGEQYF | TGTGCCAGCAGCTGGGGGCAATATCGGGGCGAGCAGTACTTC | TRBV5-6 | . | TRBJ2-7 | .
CASSLGPSYNEQFF | TGTGCCAGCAGCTTAGGCCCTTCCTACAATGAGCAGTTCTTC | TRBV7-8 | . | TRBJ2-1 | .
CASSPGLNYYEQYF | TGTGCCAGTAGCCCAGGACTCAACTACTACGAGCAGTACTTC | TRBV19 | few | TRBJ2-7 | .
CASSLGGDLSNQPQHF | TGTGCCAGCAGCCTAGGGGGTGATCTTAGCAATCAGCCCCAGCATTTT | TRBV11-2 | . | TRBJ1-5 | .
CASSIVPSMNTEAFF | TGTGCCAGCAGCATAGTGCCAAGCATGAACACTGAAGCTTTCTTT | TRBV11-2 | . | TRBJ1-1 | .
CAGTGGRYEQYF | TGTGCCGGGACAGGGGGGAGGTACGAGCAGTACTTC | TRBV15 | . | TRBJ2-7 | TRBD1
CASSYFQETQYF | TGTGCCAGCAGTTACTTCCAAGAGACCCAGTACTTC | TRBV6-6 | . | TRBJ2-5 | .
CASRHRGSYGYTF | TGTGCCAGTAGACACAGGGGGTCCTATGGCTACACCTTC | TRBV19 | few | TRBJ1-2 | TRBD1
CASRRTSGGYEQYF | TGTGCCAGCAGGAGGACTAGCGGAGGCTACGAGCAGTACTTC | TRBV2 | . | TRBJ2-7 | TRBD2
CASRGRRGNEQFF | TGTGCCAGCAGGGGCAGGCGCGGCAATGAGCAGTTCTTC | TRBV7-8 | . | TRBJ2-1 | .
CASSLLDGHGYTF | TGTGCCAGCAGTTTATTGGACGGACATGGCTACACCTTC | TRBV27 | . | TRBJ1-2 | .
CASSPSGGGEQYF | TGTGCCAGTAGTCCCTCGGGAGGAGGGGAGCAGTACTTC | TRBV19 | few | TRBJ2-7 | TRBD2
CSVVRLSYNEQFF | TGCAGCGTTGTCCGGCTTTCCTACAATGAGCAGTTCTTC | TRBV29-1 | . | TRBJ2-1 | .
CASSVATSSGVGEQYF | TGTGCCAGCAGCGTAGCTACGTCTAGCGGGGTGGGAGAGCAGTACTTC | TRBV9 | . | TRBJ2-7 | TRBD2
CASSFEGRWNEQFF | TGCGCCAGCAGCTTCGAGGGCCGCTGGAATGAGCAGTTCTTC | TRBV5-1 | . | TRBJ2-1 | .
CASSFTDPSTDTQYF | TGCGCCAGCAGCTTCACGGACCCTAGCACAGATACGCAGTATTTT | TRBV5-1 | . | TRBJ2-3 | .
CAWSVSYEQYF | TGTGCCTGGAGTGTCTCATACGAGCAGTACTTC | TRBV30 | few | TRBJ2-7 | .
CASSSLGGGGTEAFF | TGTGCCAGCAGTTCACTGGGGGGCGGAGGCACTGAAGCTTTCTTT | TRBV6-6 | . | TRBJ1-1 | .
CASSQRSPGELFF | TGCGCCAGCAGCCAACGATCGCCTGGGGAGCTGTTTTTT | TRBV4-1 | . | TRBJ2-2 | .
CATSRGGGGTAYGYTF | TGTGCCACCAGCAGAGGGGGGGGCGGAACAGCTTATGGCTACACCTTC | TRBV15 | . | TRBJ1-2 | .
CASSFSSNQPQHF | TGTGCCAGCAGCTTTTCAAGCAATCAGCCCCAGCATTTT | TRBV11-2 | . | TRBJ1-5 | .
CASSLIPGLTDTQYF | TGCGCCAGCAGCTTGATCCCGGGGCTCACAGATACGCAGTATTTT | TRBV5-1 | once | TRBJ2-3 | .